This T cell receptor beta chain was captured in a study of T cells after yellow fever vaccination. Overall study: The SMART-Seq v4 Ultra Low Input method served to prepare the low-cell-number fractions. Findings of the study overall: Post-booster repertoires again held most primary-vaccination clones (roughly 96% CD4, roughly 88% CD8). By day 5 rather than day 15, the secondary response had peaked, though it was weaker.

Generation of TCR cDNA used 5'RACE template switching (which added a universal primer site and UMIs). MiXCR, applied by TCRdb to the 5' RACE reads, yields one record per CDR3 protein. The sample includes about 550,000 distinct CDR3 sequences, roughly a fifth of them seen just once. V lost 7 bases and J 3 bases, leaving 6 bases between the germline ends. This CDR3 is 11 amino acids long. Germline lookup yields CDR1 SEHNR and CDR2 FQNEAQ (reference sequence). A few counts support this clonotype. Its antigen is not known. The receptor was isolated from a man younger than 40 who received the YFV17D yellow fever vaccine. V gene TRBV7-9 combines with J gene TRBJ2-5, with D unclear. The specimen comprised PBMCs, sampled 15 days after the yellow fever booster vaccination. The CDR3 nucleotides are TGTGCCAGCACTCAGGAAGAGACCCAGTACTTC. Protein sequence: CASTQEETQYF.